This TCR beta chain was found in a study of T cell changes during pregnancy in multiple sclerosis. The germline gives CDR1 MGHDK, CDR2 SYGVNS. The CDR3 is made up of 14 amino acids. V lost 1 base and J lost 1, with 5 bases in between. Produced via immunoSEQ multiplex PCR; TCRdb's table is partial and in-frame only. The sample lists approximately 53,000 clones, about 93% seen once, with about 0.61% in the top ten. This sequence joins TRBV25-1 and TRBJ1-5; D gene unclear. The sequence derives from a female donor in good health, enrolled as a control in a pregnancy study. The material was CD4+ T cells from peripheral blood mononuclear cells, obtained after pregnancy. The CDR3 protein is CASSESGSNQPQHF. The CDR3 DNA sequence: TGTGCCAGCAGTGAATCAGGAAGCAATCAGCCCCAGCATTTT.